The 24 T cell receptor beta chains in this list originate from one sample, sequenced in a study of Ad26.COV2.S vaccination and SARS-CoV-2 variants. The treatment: about 20 received Ad26.COV2.S at low or high dose, single or two shots; roughly five received placebo; per-sample allocation not given. On day 63 after the first injection, vaccine and placebo recipients gave samples. Clones were sequenced by immunoSEQ multiplex PCR, and TCRdb holds only the in-frame ones, with some missing. Of about half a million clones detected, 80% to 90% appear once; the ten largest clones hold 1.7%. Sequenced here: peripheral blood, sampled in a trial of Ad26.COV2.S vaccine versus placebo. These receptors all come from a person aged 18-65 years who received the Ad26.COV2.S COVID-19 vaccine or a placebo.

This chain connects TRBV28 to TRBJ1-4; no reliable D call. The V end was cut by 6 bases, the J end by 7 bases, with 15 bases between. CDR3 length: 14 amino acids. CDR1 is MDHEN and CDR2 is SYDVKM in the germline V gene. The CDR3 nucleotides read TGTGCCAGCAGGCGGATTCTAGGGCGTGAAAAACTGTTTTTT. Its protein product is CASRRILGREKLFF.

This clone has a handful of counts. This chain uses TRBV10-2 with TRBJ1-3; 10 bases are a match to TRBD1. Germline assignment: CDR1 WSHSY and CDR2 SAAADI. J lost 1 base, V lost 5 bases, and 5 bases had no gene match. CDR3 length equals 16 residues. CDR3 nucleotide sequence: TGCGCCAGCAGTCTGGGACAGGGGTCATCTGGAAACACCATATATTTT. This codes for CASSLGQGSSGNTIYF.

The genes are TRBV9 and TRBJ2-1; 9 bases are a match to TRBD1. The trim removed 0 bases at V and 8 bases at J, leaving 3 bases unmatched. The CDR3 loop spans 14 amino acids. CDR1 and CDR2 (germline): SGDLS, YYNGEE. The CDR3 nucleotides read TGTGCCAGCAGCGTAGGGGACAGGGTCGATGAGCAGTTCTTC. Amino acid sequence: CASSVGDRVDEQFF.

This sequence joins TRBV6-2 or TRBV6-3 and TRBJ1-1; 8 nucleotides line up with TRBD1. Losses at the gene ends were 2 bases for V and 1 base for J; bases not matched to a gene: 6. The CDR3 contains 16 residues. Looked up from germline, CDR1 is MNHEY and CDR2 is SVGEGT. The CDR3: CASSYGGQGTNTEAFF. CDR3 in DNA: TGTGCCAGCAGTTACGGAGGACAGGGTACGAACACTGAAGCTTTCTTT.

The chain combines TRBV29-1 with TRBJ1-2; D gene uncertain. The germline V and J ends were trimmed by 0 bases and 10 bases, with 9 bases remaining between them. CDR3 length: 11 amino acids. From germline, CDR1 is SQVTM and CDR2 ANQGSEA. CDR3 in DNA: TGCAGCGTTGAAGAAGGGTTGGACTACACCTTC. Amino acid sequence: CSVEEGLDYTF.

CDR3 residues: CASSPPTGGLGEQYF. The CDR3 DNA reads as TGTGCCAGCTCACCACCGACCGGGGGGCTCGGGGAGCAGTACTTC. The chain carries TRBV18 and TRBJ2-7; D possibly corresponds to TRBD2 (7 bases). Germline CDR1 KGHSH, CDR2 LQKENI. V gave up 0 bases and J gave up 7 bases, with 16 bases separating them. The CDR3 contains 15 residues.

This sequence joins TRBV5-1 and TRBJ2-5, with TRBD1 as a possible D gene (7 bases). The CDR3 runs 13 residues. CDR1 and CDR2 from the germline V gene are SGHRS and YFSETQ. Trimming pared 4 bases from V and 5 bases from J, leaving 12 bases between. Here the CDR3 DNA reads TGCGCCAGCAGCGGAGGGGGCATGGAGACCCAGTACTTC. Amino acid sequence: CASSGGGMETQYF.

As for this clone: The sample carries other DNA sequences with the same CDR3. The chain couples TRBV30 to TRBJ1-2; no clear D gene. Per the germline V gene, CDR1 is GTSNPN and CDR2 is SVGIG (reference sequence). Between the trimmed V and J ends, which lost 0 bases and 2 bases, there was a span of 7 bases. This CDR3 has 13 residues. The CDR3 DNA is TGTGCCTGGAGTGTAGGTCAGAACTATGGCTACACCTTC. Translated: CAWSVGQNYGYTF.

The V call is TRBV6-1, the J call TRBJ1-1, with D unclear. Germline V gene lookup returns CDR1 MNHNS and CDR2 SASEGT. The CDR3 sequence is 13 residues long. Trimming pared 3 bases from V and 0 bases from J, leaving 5 bases between. CDR3 region: CASSDQLNTEAFF. For the CDR3, the DNA is TGTGCCAGCAGTGACCAGCTGAACACTGAAGCTTTCTTT.

The rearrangement links TRBV27 to TRBJ2-3; the D gene is possibly TRBD2 (6 bases). CDR3 size: 16 residues. In germline, CDR1 is MNHEY, CDR2 SMNVEV (reference sequence). Trimming removed 5 bases at V and 0 bases at J, with 15 bases between. The CDR3 DNA reads TGTGCCAGCAGTCGGGACTTCATTACTAGCACAGATACGCAGTATTTT. Amino acid sequence: CASSRDFITSTDTQYF.

This chain connects TRBV18 to TRBJ2-2; 7 bases are shared with TRBD1. Unmatched junction bases numbered 5, after V lost 3 bases and J lost 4 bases. The CDR3 contains 15 residues. Looked up from germline, CDR1 is KGHSH and CDR2 is LQKENI. The CDR3 is CASSPATGSTGELFF. CDR3 DNA: TGTGCCAGCTCACCGGCGACAGGGTCCACCGGGGAGCTGTTTTTT.

The chain combines TRBV27 with TRBJ2-7; the D gene could be TRBD1 or TRBD2 (5 bases each). The CDR3 has 13 amino acids. The germline V and J ends were trimmed by 7 bases and 6 bases, with 16 bases remaining between them. Germline V gives CDR1 MNHEY, CDR2 SMNVEV (reference sequence). The CDR3 is CASTGAYSFEQYF. The CDR3 bases are TGTGCCAGCACCGGGGCCTACAGTTTCGAGCAGTACTTC.

The chain couples TRBV18 to TRBJ2-3; D gene uncertain. The CDR3 sequence is 13 residues long. Germline V CDR1 and CDR2: KGHSH, LQKENI. V dropped 7 bases and J dropped 6 bases, with 14 bases sitting between them. The CDR3 protein is CASFPTRVDTQYF. The CDR3 DNA reads TGTGCCAGCTTTCCGACCCGGGTGGATACGCAGTATTTT.

The genes are TRBV7-9 and TRBJ1-3; no firm D call. CDR3 size: 18 residues. Trimming left V 5 bases short and J 3 bases short, with 23 bases between. CDR1 and CDR2 from the germline V gene are SEHNR and FQNEAQ (reference sequence). The CDR3 DNA is TGTGCCAGCAGCCCGTTATTATCCCCCATCGTTGGTGGAAACACCATATATTTT. Translation: CASSPLLSPIVGGNTIYF.

This clone has just a few counts. The chain links TRBV15 to TRBJ2-7, with 8 nucleotides matching TRBD2. This CDR3 is built from 15 residues. The ends lost 3 bases at V and 5 bases at J; junction bases unmatched: 9. Germline V gives CDR1 LNHNV, CDR2 YYDKDF (reference sequence). In nucleotides, the CDR3 is TGTGCCACCAGCAGCGCCCCCGGGACTAGGGACGAGCAGTACTTC. Protein product: CATSSAPGTRDEQYF.

This chain connects TRBV27 to TRBJ2-3; unclear D gene. V was clipped by 6 bases and J by 0 bases, with 7 bases between them. This CDR3 has 13 residues. Germline V CDR1 and CDR2: MNHEY, SMNVEV (reference sequence). The CDR3 bases are TGTGCCAGCAGCCCTCCTAGCACAGATACGCAGTATTTT. The encoded protein is CASSPPSTDTQYF.

The chain employs TRBV7-6 and TRBJ1-1, with TRBD1 identical over 9 bases. Per the germline V gene, CDR1 is SGHVS and CDR2 is FNYEAQ. This CDR3 has 14 residues. V shed 2 bases and J 2 bases; nucleotides not matched to a gene: 0. The CDR3 nucleotides are TGTGCCAGCAGCTTAACAGGGGGCAACACTGAAGCTTTCTTT. It is translated as CASSLTGGNTEAFF.

V gene TRBV29-1 combines with J gene TRBJ2-1, with 7 positions matching TRBD1. J gave up 3 bases and V 7 bases, and 9 bases lay outside the gene matches. The CDR3 extends over 14 amino acids. Germline assignment: CDR1 SQVTM and CDR2 ANQGSEA. The CDR3 sequence is CSARRDSNYNEQFF. The CDR3 coding sequence is TGCAGCGCCCGCCGGGACAGTAACTACAATGAGCAGTTCTTC.

The chain employs TRBV5-8 and TRBJ2-6; 8 nucleotides agree with TRBD1. CDR3 length: 17 amino acids. Germline CDR1 is SGHTS and CDR2 is YDEGEE. V trimming: 4 bases; J trimming: 3 bases; junction bases outside the gene matches: 9. The CDR3 DNA reads TGTGCCAGCAGCCAGAACCTACAGGGGGTTGGGGCCAACGTCCTGACTTTC. Translated, it gives CASSQNLQGVGANVLTF.

This sequence joins TRBV27 and TRBJ2-1; D not certain. The CDR3 sequence is 11 residues long. CDR1 is MNHEY and CDR2 is SMNVEV in the germline V gene (reference sequence). Trimming cost V 7 bases and J 8 bases, with 9 bases left between them. In DNA, the CDR3 is TGTGCCAGCATAGGCCATGATGAGCAGTTCTTC. Its protein product is CASIGHDEQFF.

The CDR3 DNA sequence: TGTGCCAGCAGCTTAGCCCGACAGGGCCAGGCCCAGTACTTC. This translates into CASSLARQGQAQYF. The rearrangement links TRBV11-2 to TRBJ2-5; 7 bases match TRBD1. With V trimmed by 1 base and J by 9 bases, 8 bases remained unmatched. The CDR3 is 14 residues long. The germline CDR1 and CDR2 sequences are SGHAT and FQNNGV.

The chain uses TRBV10-3 and TRBJ2-2; tentatively, D is TRBD1 (6 bases). The V end was cut by 6 bases, the J end by 5 bases, with 16 bases between. This CDR3 contains 15 residues. The germline V gene encodes CDR1 ENHRY and CDR2 SYGVKD. The CDR3 reads CAIRGQGGGTGELFF. The CDR3 DNA reads TGTGCCATCAGGGGACAAGGCGGAGGTACCGGGGAGCTGTTTTTT.

The chain has TRBV6-5 and TRBJ1-2, with 9 nucleotides matching TRBD1. Trimming removed 4 bases from V and 5 bases from J; junction bases left unmatched: 8. This CDR3 contains 15 residues. In germline, CDR1 is MNHEY, CDR2 SVGAGI. CDR3 bases: TGTGCCAGCAGTTTTCGACAGGGGGGGAGGTATGGCTACACCTTC. Its translation is CASSFRQGGRYGYTF.

CDR3 nucleotides: TGTGCCAGTGGAAAACGGACAGCCTCTGGAAACACCATATATTTT. Translating gives CASGKRTASGNTIYF. The chain couples TRBV19 to TRBJ1-3, with D perhaps TRBD1 (6 bases). V lost 8 bases and J 0 bases, leaving 14 bases between the germline ends. The CDR3 runs to 15 residues. Germline V lookup: CDR1 LNHDA, CDR2 SQIVND (reference sequence).